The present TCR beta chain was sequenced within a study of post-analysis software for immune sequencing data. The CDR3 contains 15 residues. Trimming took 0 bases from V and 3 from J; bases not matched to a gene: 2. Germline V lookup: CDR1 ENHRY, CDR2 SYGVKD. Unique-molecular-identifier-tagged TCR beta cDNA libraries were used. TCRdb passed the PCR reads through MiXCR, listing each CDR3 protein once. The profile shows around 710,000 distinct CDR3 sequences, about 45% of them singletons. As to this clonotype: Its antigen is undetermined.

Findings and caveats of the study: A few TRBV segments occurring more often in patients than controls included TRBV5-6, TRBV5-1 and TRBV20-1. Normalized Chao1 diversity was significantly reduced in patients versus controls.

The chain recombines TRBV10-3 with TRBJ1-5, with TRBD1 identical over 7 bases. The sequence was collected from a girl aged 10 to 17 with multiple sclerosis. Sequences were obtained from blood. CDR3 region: CAISESGTANQPQHF. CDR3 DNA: TGTGCCATCAGTGAGTCAGGGACAGCCAATCAGCCCCAGCATTTT.